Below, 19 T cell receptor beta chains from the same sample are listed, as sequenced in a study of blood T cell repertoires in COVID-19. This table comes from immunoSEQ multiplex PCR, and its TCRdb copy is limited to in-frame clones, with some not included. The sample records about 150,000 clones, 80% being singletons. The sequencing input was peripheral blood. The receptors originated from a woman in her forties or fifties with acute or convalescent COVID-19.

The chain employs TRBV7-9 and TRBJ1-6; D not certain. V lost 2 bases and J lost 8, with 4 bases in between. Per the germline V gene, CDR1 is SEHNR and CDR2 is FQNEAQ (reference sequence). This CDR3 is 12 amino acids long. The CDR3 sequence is CASSLQDSPLHF. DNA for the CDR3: TGTGCCAGCAGCTTACAGGATTCACCCCTCCACTTT.

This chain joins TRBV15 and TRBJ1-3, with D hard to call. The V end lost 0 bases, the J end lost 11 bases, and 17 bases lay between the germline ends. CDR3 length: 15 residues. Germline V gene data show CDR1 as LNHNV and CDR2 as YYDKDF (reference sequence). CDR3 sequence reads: CATSRDPRGNNAIYF. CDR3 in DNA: TGTGCCACCAGCAGAGATCCGCGAGGAAACAACGCCATATATTTT.

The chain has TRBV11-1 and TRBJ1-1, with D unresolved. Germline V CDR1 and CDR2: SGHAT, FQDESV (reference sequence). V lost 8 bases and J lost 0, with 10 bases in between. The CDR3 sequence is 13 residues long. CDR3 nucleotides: TGTGCCAGCCCCCACAGCATGAACACTGAAGCTTTCTTT. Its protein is CASPHSMNTEAFF.

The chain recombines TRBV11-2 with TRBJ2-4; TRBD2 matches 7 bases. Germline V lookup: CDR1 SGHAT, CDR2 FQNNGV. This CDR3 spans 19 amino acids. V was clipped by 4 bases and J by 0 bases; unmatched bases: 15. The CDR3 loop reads CASSSEGRGQGLAKNIQYF. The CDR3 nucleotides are TGTGCCAGCAGCTCAGAGGGGAGGGGTCAGGGACTAGCCAAAAACATTCAGTACTTC.

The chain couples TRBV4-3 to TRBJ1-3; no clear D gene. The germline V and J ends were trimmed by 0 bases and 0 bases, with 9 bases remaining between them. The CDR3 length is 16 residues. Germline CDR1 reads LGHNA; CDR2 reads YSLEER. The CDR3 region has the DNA TGCGCCAGCAGCCAAGATCGAGGGAACTCTGGAAACACCATATATTTT. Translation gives CASSQDRGNSGNTIYF.

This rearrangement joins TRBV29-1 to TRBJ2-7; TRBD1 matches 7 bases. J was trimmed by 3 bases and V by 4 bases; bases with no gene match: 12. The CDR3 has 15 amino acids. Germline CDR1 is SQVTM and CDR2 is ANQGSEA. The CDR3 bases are TGCAGCGTTGCCCACGACAGGGTTAATGACTACGAGCAGTACTTC. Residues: CSVAHDRVNDYEQYF.

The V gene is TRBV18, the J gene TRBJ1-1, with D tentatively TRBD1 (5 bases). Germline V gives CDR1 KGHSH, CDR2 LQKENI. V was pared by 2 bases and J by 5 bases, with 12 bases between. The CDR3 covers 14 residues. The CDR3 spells CASSPDRGGTEAFF. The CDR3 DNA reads TGTGCCAGCTCACCAGACCGCGGGGGAACTGAAGCTTTCTTT.

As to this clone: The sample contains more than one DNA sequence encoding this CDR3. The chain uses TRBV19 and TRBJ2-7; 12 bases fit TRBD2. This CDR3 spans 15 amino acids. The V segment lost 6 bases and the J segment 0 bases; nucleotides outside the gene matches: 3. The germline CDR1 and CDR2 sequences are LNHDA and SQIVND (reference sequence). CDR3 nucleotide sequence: TGTGCCAGTAGCACTAGCGGGGGGAGCTCCTACGAGCAGTACTTC. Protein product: CASSTSGGSSYEQYF. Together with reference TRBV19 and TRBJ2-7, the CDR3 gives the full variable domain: DGGITQSPKYLFRKEGQNVTLSCEQNLNHDAMYWYRQDPGQGLRLIYYSQIVNDFQKGDIAEGYSVSREKKESFPLTVTSAQKNPTAFYLCASSTSGGSSYEQYFGPGTRLTVT.

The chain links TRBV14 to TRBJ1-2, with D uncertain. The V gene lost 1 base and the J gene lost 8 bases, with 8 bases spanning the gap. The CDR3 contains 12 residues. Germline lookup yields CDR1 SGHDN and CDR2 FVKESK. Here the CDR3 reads CASSQVPSGYTF. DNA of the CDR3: TGTGCCAGCAGCCAAGTTCCCTCCGGCTACACCTTC.

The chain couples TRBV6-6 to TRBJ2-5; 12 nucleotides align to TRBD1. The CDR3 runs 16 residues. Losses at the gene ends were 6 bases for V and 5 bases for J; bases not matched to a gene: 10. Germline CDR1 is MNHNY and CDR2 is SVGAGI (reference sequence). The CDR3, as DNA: TGTGCCAGCAGGCCTCAGGGGACAGGGGGCGCGGAGACCCAGTACTTC. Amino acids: CASRPQGTGGAETQYF.

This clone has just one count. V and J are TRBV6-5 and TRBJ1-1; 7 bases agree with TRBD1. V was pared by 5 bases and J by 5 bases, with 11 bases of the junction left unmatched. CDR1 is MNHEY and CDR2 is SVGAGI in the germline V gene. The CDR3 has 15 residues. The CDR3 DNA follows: TGTGCCAGCAGTACAGGCGTACAGGGGTCTACTGAAGCTTTCTTT. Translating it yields CASSTGVQGSTEAFF.

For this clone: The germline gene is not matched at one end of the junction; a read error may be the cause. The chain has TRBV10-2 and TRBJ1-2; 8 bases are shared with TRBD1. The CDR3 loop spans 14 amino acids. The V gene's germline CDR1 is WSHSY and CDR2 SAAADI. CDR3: CASSARVTGALFRF. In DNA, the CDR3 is TGCGCCAGCAGCGCACGGGTGACAGGGGCCCTTTTTCGCTTC.

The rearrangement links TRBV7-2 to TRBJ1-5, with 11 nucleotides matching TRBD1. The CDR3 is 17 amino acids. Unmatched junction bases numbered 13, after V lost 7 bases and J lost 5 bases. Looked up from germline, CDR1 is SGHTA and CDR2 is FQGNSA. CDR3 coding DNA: TGTGCCAGCACCTTGGGGACAGGGGGTTTTCGCGATCAGCCCCAGCATTTT. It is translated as CASTLGTGGFRDQPQHF.

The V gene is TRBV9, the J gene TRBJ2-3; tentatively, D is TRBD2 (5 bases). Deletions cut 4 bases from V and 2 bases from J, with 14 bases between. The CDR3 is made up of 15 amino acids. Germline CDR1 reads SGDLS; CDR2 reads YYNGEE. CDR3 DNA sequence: TGTGCCAGCAGCCCGGTGGGCGGACTCACAGATACGCAGTATTTT. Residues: CASSPVGGLTDTQYF.

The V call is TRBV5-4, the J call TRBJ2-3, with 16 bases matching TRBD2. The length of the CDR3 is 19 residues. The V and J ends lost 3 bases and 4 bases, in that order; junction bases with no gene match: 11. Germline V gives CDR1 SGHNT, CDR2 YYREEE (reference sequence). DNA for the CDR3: TGTGCCAGCAGCTCTCCCAGGGGGACTAGCGGGGGGGACCCAGATACGCAGTATTTT. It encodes CASSSPRGTSGGDPDTQYF.

CDR3 sequence: CASRGGGVEMSSYNEQFF. In nucleotides, the CDR3 is TGTGCCAGCAGAGGCGGGGGGGTCGAGATGAGCTCCTACAATGAGCAGTTCTTC. V is TRBV11-2 and J is TRBJ2-1; 9 positions match TRBD2. CDR1 is SGHAT and CDR2 is FQNNGV in the germline V gene. The V segment lost 6 bases and the J segment 0 bases; nucleotides outside the gene matches: 12. The CDR3 is made up of 18 amino acids.

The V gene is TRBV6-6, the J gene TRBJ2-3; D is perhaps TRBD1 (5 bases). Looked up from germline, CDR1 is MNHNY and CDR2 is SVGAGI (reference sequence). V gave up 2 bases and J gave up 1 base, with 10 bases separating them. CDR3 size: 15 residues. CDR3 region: CASSYQGSRTDTQYF. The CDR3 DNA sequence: TGTGCCAGCAGTTACCAGGGATCCCGCACAGATACGCAGTATTTT.

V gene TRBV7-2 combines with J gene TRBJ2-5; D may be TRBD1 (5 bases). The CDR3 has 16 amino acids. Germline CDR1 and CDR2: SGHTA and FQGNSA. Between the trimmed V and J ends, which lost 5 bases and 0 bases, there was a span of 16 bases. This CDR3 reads CASSAVGATYQETQYF. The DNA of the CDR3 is TGTGCCAGCAGCGCGGTTGGGGCTACGTACCAAGAGACCCAGTACTTC.

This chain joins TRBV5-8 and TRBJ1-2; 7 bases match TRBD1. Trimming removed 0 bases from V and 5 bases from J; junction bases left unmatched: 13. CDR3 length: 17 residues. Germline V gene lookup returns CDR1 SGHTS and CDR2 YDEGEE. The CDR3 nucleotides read TGTGCCAGCAGCTTGGCGACAGGGTCCCGAGTAGGGTATGGCTACACCTTC. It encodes CASSLATGSRVGYGYTF.